These 26 T cell receptor beta chains were sequenced from one sample in a study of tumor-infiltrating lymphocytes in primary liver carcinoma (TCRdb year 2017). Without any cell sorting, total RNA and DNA were co-extracted from about 21-30 mg of bulk tissue using the AllPrep DNA/RNA mini kit. Sequencing instrument: Illumina HiSeq 2500. TCRbeta-specific cDNA was reverse-transcribed from around 500 ng total RNA using a constant-region primer and ProtoScript II reverse transcriptase. TCRbeta libraries were built with three nested multiplex PCR rounds, a slightly modified ARM-PCR procedure. Each of the first two PCR rounds ran for approximately 10 cycles using multiplex TRBV1-TRBV30 forward primers together with a Cbeta reverse primer. The public reads were reprocessed in TCRdb via fastp at Q25 and MiXCR, keeping in-frame beta chains. Under each unique CDR3 protein, matching rows form one entry showing the most common genes and DNA. The sample profile shows more than 85,000 distinct CDR3 sequences; around 84% of them were found once. The ten most abundant clones make up roughly a fifth of the sample.

Sequenced: liver tumor tissue from sampling region 3. The cell subset or site label here, explained by the study, means: tumor region T3, left-lateral pole. The receptor source for this set is a man aged 40-55 years with primary liver carcinoma and hepatitis B virus infection.

This clonotype was recorded a few times. At one end the junction does not follow the germline gene, possibly because of a read error. The chain uses TRBV29-1 and TRBJ1-1, with D perhaps matching TRBD1 (5 bases). From germline, CDR1 is SQVTM and CDR2 ANQGSEA. The CDR3 loop spans 14 amino acids. CDR3 in DNA: TGTAGCGTTGATTCGGCAGGGAGTTATACTGAAGTTTTCTTT. This gives the protein CSVDSAGSYTEVFF. The full variable domain, with the rest looked up from reference TRBV29-1 and TRBJ1-1, is SAVISQKPSRDICQRGTSLTIQCQVDSQVTMMFWYRQQPGQSLTLIATANQGSEATYESGFVIDKFPISRPNLTFSTLTVSNMSPEDSSIYLCSVDSAGSYTEVFFGQGTRLTVV.

The V gene is TRBV29-1, the J gene TRBJ2-3; TRBD2 might be the D (5 bases). Germline V gene lookup returns CDR1 SQVTM and CDR2 ANQGSEA. The CDR3 loop spans 14 amino acids. V lost 6 bases and J 6 bases, leaving 19 bases between the germline ends. The CDR3 sequence is CSVVRSSGSDTQYF. The CDR3 DNA is TGCAGCGTGGTTCGGAGTAGTGGGAGCGATACGCAGTATTTT.

The genes are TRBV10-3 and TRBJ2-3; no definite D call. Germline V gene lookup returns CDR1 ENHRY and CDR2 SYGVKD. V was clipped by 3 bases and J by 2 bases, with 12 bases between them. The CDR3 totals 15 residues. The CDR3 DNA reads TGTGCCATCAGTGAAGCGAGTGAGTACACAGATACGCAGTATTTT. Residues: CAISEASEYTDTQYF.

Remarks on this clonotype: One end of the junction varies from germline; a read error may be responsible. This chain uses TRBV29-1 with TRBJ2-3; unclear D gene. Germline CDR1 and CDR2: SQVTM and ANQGSEA. The CDR3 contains 11 residues. The CDR3 reads CSVVLVDTQYF. CDR3 bases: TGCAGTGTTGTCCTGGTAGATACGCAGTATTTT.

This clonotype showed up just a few times. In this CDR3 the conserved last residue, phenylalanine or tryptophan, is missing, so a read error is likely. V is TRBV12-3 or TRBV12-4 and J is TRBJ1-5; 7 bases fit TRBD1. The CDR3 is made up of 15 amino acids. The CDR3 DNA sequence: TGTGCTAGCAGGCAGACAGGGCTACCAGATCAGCCCCAGCATTTA. It specifies CASRQTGLPDQPQHL.

The chain carries TRBV11-1 and TRBJ2-2; D remains ambiguous. The CDR3 is 14 residues long. V lost 6 bases, J lost 3 bases, and 11 bases lay in between. The germline V gene encodes CDR1 SGHAT and CDR2 FQDESV (reference sequence). The DNA for the CDR3 is TGTGCCAGCAGACCGAACCTTGACACCGGGGAGCTGTTTTTT. Translating it yields CASRPNLDTGELFF.

With respect to this clonotype: At one end the junction does not follow the germline gene, possibly because of a read error. The chain is built from TRBV12-3 or TRBV12-4 and TRBJ2-1; 8 positions agree with TRBD1. The CDR3 contains 16 residues. In nucleotides, the CDR3 is TGTGTCAGCAGTCCACCCGGGACAGGCCCTTACAACGAGCAGTTCTTC. Its protein is CVSSPPGTGPYNEQFF.

The count of this clonotype is one. The chain combines TRBV10-3 with TRBJ2-7, with D perhaps TRBD2 (6 bases). CDR1 is ENHRY, CDR2 SYGVKD, per germline. The length of the CDR3 is 14 residues. CDR3 in DNA: TGTACCACCCGGACCACCGGGGGAGTGTACGAGCAGTACTTC. Amino acid sequence: CTTRTTGGVYEQYF.

This clonotype was seen only a few times. The rearrangement links TRBV7-8 to TRBJ2-5; TRBD1 agrees at 7 bases. Germline CDR1 reads SGHVS; CDR2 reads FQNEAQ. The CDR3 runs 16 residues. Germline trimming cut 5 bases from V and 3 bases from J; bases unmatched to any gene: 12. The CDR3 region has the DNA TGTGCCAGCAGCCGAAGGACAGGAGTGAGGGAAGAGACCCAGTACTTC. This codes for CASSRRTGVREETQYF.

This chain's CDR3 is CASSAGAEGTDTQYF. As DNA, the CDR3 is TGTGCCAGTTCTGCAGGGGCGGAGGGGACAGATACGCAGTATTTT. The chain links TRBV19 to TRBJ2-3, with D perhaps being TRBD1 or TRBD2 (6 bases each). The germline V and J ends were trimmed by 8 bases and 3 bases, with 18 bases remaining between them. The CDR3 extends over 15 amino acids. Looked up from germline, CDR1 is LNHDA and CDR2 is SQIVND (reference sequence).

Notes on this clonotype: At one end, the junction sequence differs from germline, possibly due to a read error. Written as DNA, the CDR3 is TGTGCCAGCAGCTTGGGAATCGGGTCGGGGGGCTACAATGAACAGTTCTTC. The encoded protein is CASSLGIGSGGYNEQFF. V is TRBV5-4 and J is TRBJ2-1, with TRBD2 as a possible D gene (7 bases). Germline V gene data show CDR1 as SGHNT and CDR2 as YYREEE (reference sequence). The CDR3 spans 17 residues.

This clonotype was detected a few times. A much larger clone lies a single base off, so this may be a read error. Here the CDR3 reads CASTPGQSYVQYF. The CDR3 DNA reads as TGTGCCAGCACCCCGGGGCAATCCTACGTGCAGTACTTC. The genes are TRBV28 and TRBJ2-7, with D perhaps TRBD1 or TRBD2 (5 bases each). Germline CDR1 is MDHEN and CDR2 is SYDVKM. The CDR3 runs to 13 residues.

Points on this clonotype: The CDR3 carries no conserved terminal phenylalanine or tryptophan, so it likely arises from a read error. V and J are TRBV11-1 and TRBJ2-4; TRBD2 agrees at 13 bases. V shed 7 bases, J shed 5 bases, and the junction held 11 bases outside the gene matches. The CDR3 runs 17 residues. Germline values: CDR1 SGHAT, CDR2 FQDESV (reference sequence). CDR3 amino acids: CASIFPGTSGTENIQYV. The CDR3 DNA reads TGTGCCAGCATCTTTCCTGGGACTAGCGGGACCGAAAACATTCAGTACGTC.

With respect to this clonotype: This likely comes from a read error, as the CDR3 has no conserved phenylalanine or tryptophan at its end. The limits of the CDR3 on the DNA are not certain, so only TCRdb's listed CDR3 is given. The rearrangement joins TRBV6-5 to TRBJ2-2; the D call TRBD1 from the table was never checked on the DNA. Inclusive of both ends, the CDR3 amounts to 19 amino acids. The germline CDR1 and CDR2 sequences are MNHEY and SVGAGI. CDR3 amino acids: CASSYSRPGHALGTGEVFS.

This chain links TRBV4-3 with TRBJ2-7; unclear D gene. CDR1 and CDR2 from the germline V gene are LGHNA and YSLEER. The CDR3 covers 15 residues. The V and J ends lost 6 bases and 1 base respectively, with 16 bases between them. The CDR3 bases are TGCGCCAGCAGTCAAAATGTTTCCAGTTCCTACGAGCAGTACTTC. Its protein product is CASSQNVSSSYEQYF.

A note on this clonotype: The conserved closing phenylalanine or tryptophan is absent in this CDR3, likely reflecting a read error. The chain combines TRBV29-1 with TRBJ2-1, with D hard to call. Trimming took off 3 bases at V and 6 bases at J, with 18 bases between the two ends. Germline CDR1 is SQVTM and CDR2 is ANQGSEA. The CDR3 sequence is 15 residues long. This CDR3 is CSVDLSRSDTNEQFI. In DNA form, the CDR3 reads TGCAGCGTTGATCTTTCTAGGTCCGATACCAATGAGCAGTTCATC.

The chain links TRBV7-8 to TRBJ2-5; D may match TRBD1 or TRBD2 (6 bases each). CDR1 is SGHVS, CDR2 FQNEAQ, per germline. V shed 6 bases and J shed 5 bases, with 22 bases lying between them. The CDR3 runs to 16 residues. The CDR3 region has the DNA TGTGCCAGCAGTCCCGAGGGGGGCTCAGCCGTGGAGACCCAGTACTTC. Residues: CASSPEGGSAVETQYF.

Comment on this clonotype: Since no conserved phenylalanine or tryptophan closes the CDR3, a read error is the likely cause. The DNA is omitted, as the CDR3 cannot be located on it reliably, and the CDR3 follows TCRdb's listing. The chain employs TRBV5-4 and TRBJ2-7; TRBD1 was called by the table and not checked on the DNA. The CDR3 is 12 amino acids in total, end residues counted. The germline V gene encodes CDR1 SGHNT and CDR2 YYREEE (reference sequence). CDR3: CASSPPMGEQYS.

By frequency in the sample, this clonotype is medium-sized. The chain links TRBV11-2 to TRBJ1-6; D gene uncertain. The V and J ends lost 5 bases and 8 bases respectively, with 10 bases between them. CDR3 size: 13 residues. Germline CDR1 SGHAT, CDR2 FQNNGV. CDR3 region: CASSPYTDSPLHF. The CDR3 bases are TGTGCCAGCAGCCCCTACACGGATTCACCCCTCCACTTT.

In this sample, this clonotype turned up a few times. J is TRBJ1-2 and V is TRBV4-1, with TRBD1 as a possible D gene (5 bases). This CDR3 spans 14 amino acids. Germline CDR1 and CDR2: MGHRA and YSYEKL. Between the trimmed V and J ends, which lost 10 bases and 4 bases, there was a span of 19 bases. For the CDR3, the DNA is TGCGCCAATAGCCAATCTCAGGGATTCTATGGCTACACCTTC. Its protein product is CANSQSQGFYGYTF.

Note on this clonotype: Sequence at one end of the junction differs from germline and may be a read error. This chain connects TRBV7-9 to TRBJ2-2, with a tentative D call TRBD1 (5 bases). This CDR3 spans 16 amino acids. Germline V lookup: CDR1 SEHNR, CDR2 FQNEAQ (reference sequence). CDR3 coding DNA: TGTACCAGTAGCTTAGTTCTTCAGGGTTGGACCGGGGAGCTGTTTTTT. Encoded protein: CTSSLVLQGWTGELFF.

On this clonotype itself: Germline is not matched at one junction end, which may reflect a read error. The chain employs TRBV12-3 or TRBV12-4 and TRBJ2-1, with D possibly being TRBD2 (6 bases). The length of the CDR3 is 16 residues. In nucleotides, the CDR3 is TGTACCAGCGCCCGATGGGGCGGGGATTTACTTAAGGAGCAGTTCTTC. This encodes CTSARWGGDLLKEQFF.

The J gene is TRBJ2-1, the V gene TRBV6-1, with 7 bases identical to TRBD2. V shed 5 bases and J 8 bases; nucleotides not matched to a gene: 15. CDR3 length: 16 residues. Germline-derived CDR1 and CDR2 are MNHNS and SASEGT. CDR3 coding DNA: TGTGCCAGCAGTACCCTGACTAGCAGGAGAAGCCATGAGCAGTTCTTC. Its protein product is CASSTLTSRRSHEQFF.

Of note for this clonotype: Without the conserved terminal phenylalanine or tryptophan, this CDR3 likely stems from a read error. V and J are TRBV4-2 and TRBJ1-5; maybe TRBD1 (6 bases). Germline V gene sequence: CDR1 LGHNA, CDR2 YNFKEQ. The CDR3 runs to 16 residues. Written as DNA, the CDR3 is TGTTCCAGCAGTGAGGCAGCGGGGGCAGGCAATCAGCCCCAGCATCTT. Residues: CSSSEAAGAGNQPQHL.

This chain uses TRBV10-3 with TRBJ2-1, with D unresolved. There are 14 residues in the CDR3. The germline V gene encodes CDR1 ENHRY and CDR2 SYGVKD. V was clipped by 7 bases and J by 4 bases, with 14 bases between them. The CDR3 bases are TGTGCCATCACCCCAGAACAGATTTACAATGAGCAGTTCTTC. It translates to CAITPEQIYNEQFF.

V usage is TRBV11-1 and J usage is TRBJ2-7; maybe TRBD1 (6 bases). Germline CDR1 reads SGHAT; CDR2 reads FQDESV (reference sequence). The CDR3 spans 15 residues. Between the trimmed V and J ends, which lost 3 bases and 13 bases, there was a span of 25 bases. CDR3: CASSFSAGTKYNQYF. CDR3 nucleotides: TGTGCCAGCAGCTTTTCTGCCGGGACAAAGTACAACCAATACTTC.